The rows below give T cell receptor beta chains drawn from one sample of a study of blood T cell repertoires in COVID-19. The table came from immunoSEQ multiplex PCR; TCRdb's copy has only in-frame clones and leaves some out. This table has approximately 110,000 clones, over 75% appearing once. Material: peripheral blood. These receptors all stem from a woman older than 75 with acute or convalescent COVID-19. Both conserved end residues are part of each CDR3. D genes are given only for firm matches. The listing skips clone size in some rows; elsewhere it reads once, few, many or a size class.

CDR3: CASSVGGGGNTEAFF
DNA: TGTGCCAGCTCAGTAGGAGGGGGCGGGAACACTGAAGCTTTCTTT
D: TRBD1
V: TRBV18
size: .
J: TRBJ1-1

CDR3: CASSGGGTNYGYTF
DNA: TGTGCCAGCAGTGGTGGCGGAACTAACTATGGCTACACCTTC
D: .
V: TRBV2
size: few
J: TRBJ1-2

CDR3: CAWSVQGIGNTIYF
DNA: TGTGCCTGGAGTGTACAGGGGATTGGAAACACCATATATTTT
D: TRBD1
V: TRBV30
size: .
J: TRBJ1-3

CDR3: CATSRRTGPQYF
DNA: TGTGCCACCAGCAGAAGGACAGGTCCTCAGTACTTC
D: TRBD1
V: TRBV15
size: once
J: TRBJ2-5

CDR3: CASSFSGLLETQYF
DNA: TGTGCCAGCAGCTTCTCGGGACTCCTGGAGACCCAGTACTTC
D: .
V: TRBV7-9
size: .
J: TRBJ2-5

CDR3: CASSLVPARGARSTGELFF
DNA: TGTGCCAGCAGCTTAGTCCCCGCGCGGGGTGCGAGGTCGACCGGGGAGCTGTTTTTT
D: .
V: TRBV7-6
size: .
J: TRBJ2-2

CDR3: CASSILYSGNTIYF
DNA: TGTGCCAGTAGTATTCTGTACTCTGGAAACACCATATATTTT
D: .
V: TRBV19
size: .
J: TRBJ1-3

CDR3: CASGRTSGDPNEQFF
DNA: TGTGCTAGTGGCCGGACTAGCGGGGACCCCAATGAGCAGTTCTTC
D: TRBD2
V: TRBV12-5
size: .
J: TRBJ2-1

CDR3: CASSLKAGAHYEQYF
DNA: TGCGCCAGCAGCCTAAAGGCAGGGGCCCACTACGAGCAGTACTTC
D: .
V: TRBV4-1
size: .
J: TRBJ2-7

CDR3: CASTRGGYQETQYF
DNA: TGTGCCAGCACGAGGGGGGGGTACCAAGAGACCCAGTACTTC
D: .
V: TRBV2
size: .
J: TRBJ2-5

CDR3: CVSSLSTYEQYF
DNA: TGTGTCAGCAGCCTTTCCACCTACGAGCAGTACTTC
D: .
V: TRBV7-8
size: .
J: TRBJ2-7

CDR3: CASSKSVYEQYF
DNA: TGTGCCAGCAGCAAATCAGTCTACGAGCAGTACTTC
D: .
V: TRBV21-1
size: once
J: TRBJ2-7

CDR3: CASRKSGLQAETQYF
DNA: TGTGCCAGCAGAAAATCGGGACTACAAGCAGAGACCCAGTACTTC
D: TRBD2
V: TRBV7-2
size: .
J: TRBJ2-5

CDR3: CASSIVADRDAGGYTF
DNA: TGTGCCAGTAGTATAGTCGCGGACAGGGATGCTGGTGGCTACACCTTC
D: TRBD1
V: TRBV19
size: .
J: TRBJ1-2

CDR3: CASSVQETSGYTF
DNA: TGTGCCAGCAGCGTACAGGAAACGAGTGGCTACACCTTC
D: .
V: TRBV9
size: .
J: TRBJ1-2

CDR3: CASRSIMTSSGEQYF
DNA: TGTGCCAGCAGGTCCATCATGACTAGCTCAGGAGAGCAGTACTTC
D: TRBD2
V: TRBV6-6
size: .
J: TRBJ2-7

CDR3: CASSYWPRTSSYEQYF
DNA: TGTGCCAGCAGTTACTGGCCCCGGACATCCTCCTACGAGCAGTACTTC
D: .
V: TRBV5-8
size: .
J: TRBJ2-7

CDR3: CASSSSGATYEQYF
DNA: TGTGCCAGCAGCTCGAGCGGGGCGACCTACGAGCAGTACTTC
D: TRBD2
V: TRBV5-5
size: .
J: TRBJ2-7

CDR3: CASSTRTGTNEKLFF
DNA: TGTGCCAGCAGCACTCGGACAGGCACTAATGAAAAACTGTTTTTT
D: TRBD1
V: TRBV11-2
size: .
J: TRBJ1-4

CDR3: CASSLNQGAGAEKLFF
DNA: TGTGCCAGCAGCTTAAATCAGGGGGCAGGTGCTGAAAAACTGTTTTTT
D: TRBD1
V: TRBV14
size: once
J: TRBJ1-4

CDR3: CASRGGAAYIQYF
DNA: TGTGCCAGTAGGGGGGGGGCCGCCTACATTCAGTACTTC
D: .
V: TRBV19
size: .
J: TRBJ2-4

CDR3: CASSLLAGTQYF
DNA: TGTGCCAGCTCACTACTAGCTGGTACGCAGTATTTT
D: .
V: TRBV18
size: .
J: TRBJ2-3

CDR3: CASSKVGREHYGYTF
DNA: TGTGCCAGCAGCAAAGTCGGCAGGGAACACTATGGCTACACCTTC
D: .
V: TRBV21-1
size: .
J: TRBJ1-2

CDR3: CASSRGDYEQYF
DNA: TGTGCCAGTAGTAGGGGGGACTACGAGCAGTACTTC
D: .
V: TRBV19
size: .
J: TRBJ2-7

CDR3: CAISSGQGGSYEQYF
DNA: TGTGCCATCAGTTCTGGACAGGGGGGTTCCTACGAGCAGTACTTC
D: TRBD1
V: TRBV10-3
size: .
J: TRBJ2-7

CDR3: CASSRGQGGYNEQFF
DNA: TGTGCCAGCAGCCGGGGACAGGGAGGGTACAATGAGCAGTTCTTC
D: TRBD1
V: TRBV3-1/TRBV3-2
size: .
J: TRBJ2-1

CDR3: CASSEQGWSQPQHF
DNA: TGTGCCAGCAGTGAACAGGGATGGAGTCAGCCCCAGCATTTT
D: .
V: TRBV2
size: few
J: TRBJ1-5

CDR3: CASSPVAGGSQETQYF
DNA: TGTGCCAGCTCACCTGTAGCGGGGGGCAGCCAAGAGACCCAGTACTTC
D: TRBD2
V: TRBV18
size: .
J: TRBJ2-5

CDR3: CAISPGTGLNTEAFF
DNA: TGTGCCATCAGTCCCGGGACAGGGTTGAACACTGAAGCTTTCTTT
D: TRBD1
V: TRBV10-3
size: .
J: TRBJ1-1

CDR3: CASSQIRRGMNTEAFF
DNA: TGTGCCAGCAGCCAAATCCGCAGGGGTATGAACACTGAAGCTTTCTTT
D: .
V: TRBV3-1/TRBV3-2
size: .
J: TRBJ1-1

CDR3: CATSDSMTGGGQPQHF
DNA: TGTGCCACCAGTGATTCAATGACAGGGGGCGGTCAGCCCCAGCATTTT
D: TRBD1
V: TRBV24-1
size: once
J: TRBJ1-5

CDR3: CASSFLGAGKETQYF
DNA: TGTGCCAGCAGTTTCTTGGGGGCCGGGAAAGAGACCCAGTACTTC
D: .
V: TRBV28
size: .
J: TRBJ2-5

CDR3: CASSLTMNTEAFF
DNA: TGTGCCAGTAGTCTTACTATGAACACTGAAGCTTTCTTT
D: .
V: TRBV19
size: once
J: TRBJ1-1

CDR3: CAWRTGGYEQYF
DNA: TGTGCCTGGAGGACAGGGGGCTACGAGCAGTACTTC
D: TRBD1
V: TRBV30
size: .
J: TRBJ2-7

CDR3: CATSRVGGSGNTIYF
DNA: TGTGCCACCAGCAGAGTGGGGGGCTCTGGAAACACCATATATTTT
D: .
V: TRBV15
size: .
J: TRBJ1-3

CDR3: CASSPPGRTGYGYTF
DNA: TGTGCCAGCTCACCACCGGGGCGGACAGGCTATGGCTACACCTTC
D: TRBD1
V: TRBV18
size: .
J: TRBJ1-2

CDR3: CASSQTQGSNQPQHF
DNA: TGTGCCAGCAGCCAAACACAGGGGAGCAATCAGCCCCAGCATTTT
D: TRBD1
V: TRBV3-1/TRBV3-2
size: .
J: TRBJ1-5

CDR3: CASYRGQGTNEKLFF
DNA: TGCGCCAGCTACAGGGGGCAGGGAACTAATGAAAAACTGTTTTTT
D: TRBD1
V: TRBV4-1
size: .
J: TRBJ1-4

CDR3: CASSSLGQNQETQYF
DNA: TGCGCCAGCAGCTCTTTAGGACAGAACCAAGAGACCCAGTACTTC
D: .
V: TRBV5-1
size: .
J: TRBJ2-5

CDR3: CATSDLYRGVNQPQHF
DNA: TGTGCCACCAGTGATTTGTACAGGGGCGTAAATCAGCCCCAGCATTTT
D: TRBD1
V: TRBV24-1
size: .
J: TRBJ1-5

CDR3: CATWAAGQGTTNTEAFF
DNA: TGTGCCACCTGGGCAGCGGGACAGGGGACCACGAACACTGAAGCTTTCTTT
D: TRBD1
V: TRBV10-3
size: once
J: TRBJ1-1

CDR3: CASSFSLTGSGSYGYTF
DNA: TGTGCCAGCAGTTTCTCCTTGACCGGGAGCGGTAGCTATGGCTACACCTTC
D: .
V: TRBV28
size: .
J: TRBJ1-2

CDR3: CATSLDSQETQYF
DNA: TGTGCCACCAGTCTGGACAGCCAAGAGACCCAGTACTTC
D: .
V: TRBV15
size: .
J: TRBJ2-5

CDR3: CASSDRDSPRDSNQPQHF
DNA: TGTGCCAGCAGCGACCGGGACAGTCCTCGGGATAGCAATCAGCCCCAGCATTTT
D: .
V: TRBV21-1
size: .
J: TRBJ1-5

CDR3: CASSSPHGLALGGYNEQFF
DNA: TGTGCCAGCAGCTCCCCCCATGGTTTAGCTTTGGGGGGCTACAATGAGCAGTTCTTC
D: .
V: TRBV11-2
size: few
J: TRBJ2-1

CDR3: CASSLDNIGGTDTQYF
DNA: TGTGCCAGCAGTTTAGATAACATAGGGGGCACAGATACGCAGTATTTT
D: .
V: TRBV28
size: .
J: TRBJ2-3

CDR3: CAWSGQARSGNTIYF
DNA: TGTGCCTGGAGTGGTCAGGCCCGCTCTGGAAACACCATATATTTT
D: .
V: TRBV30
size: few
J: TRBJ1-3

CDR3: CASSQVEGGDQETQYF
DNA: TGCGCCAGCAGCCAAGTTGAAGGGGGCGACCAAGAGACCCAGTACTTC
D: TRBD1
V: TRBV4-1
size: .
J: TRBJ2-5

CDR3: CASSRRDRGAGELFF
DNA: TGTGCCAGCAGTCGCCGGGACAGGGGCGCCGGGGAGCTGTTTTTT
D: TRBD1
V: TRBV6-5
size: .
J: TRBJ2-2

CDR3: CASSLEHLKNIQYF
DNA: TGTGCCAGCAGCTTAGAACACCTCAAAAACATTCAGTACTTC
D: .
V: TRBV7-2
size: .
J: TRBJ2-4

CDR3: CASSDYPPDRVHTQYF
DNA: TGTGCCAGCAGTGATTACCCTCCCGACAGGGTGCATACGCAGTATTTT
D: TRBD1
V: TRBV6-4
size: .
J: TRBJ2-3

CDR3: CASSTAGQAEKLFF
DNA: TGTGCCAGTAGTACCGCCGGACAGGCGGAAAAACTGTTTTTT
D: TRBD1
V: TRBV19
size: .
J: TRBJ1-4

CDR3: CASSLSGGLVDEQFF
DNA: TGTGCCAGCAGCTTATCCGGGGGGCTGGTCGATGAGCAGTTCTTC
D: .
V: TRBV7-3
size: .
J: TRBJ2-1

CDR3: CASTGLAGTDTQYF
DNA: TGTGCCAGCACCGGACTAGCGGGGACAGATACGCAGTATTTT
D: TRBD2
V: TRBV18
size: .
J: TRBJ2-3

CDR3: CSVLGVLSSYEQYF
DNA: TGCAGCGTCCTAGGGGTCTTAAGCTCCTACGAGCAGTACTTC
D: .
V: TRBV29-1
size: .
J: TRBJ2-7

CDR3: CASRPSQGNTEAFF
DNA: TGTGCCAGCAGACCTAGTCAGGGAAACACTGAAGCTTTCTTT
D: .
V: TRBV7-2
size: few
J: TRBJ1-1

CDR3: CASSVGTDGYTF
DNA: TGTGCCAGCAGCGTCGGGACAGATGGCTACACCTTC
D: TRBD1
V: TRBV9
size: .
J: TRBJ1-2

CDR3: CASTLSSGTGNEQYF
DNA: TGTGCCAGCACCCTCTCATCGGGGACAGGGAACGAGCAGTACTTC
D: TRBD1
V: TRBV13
size: .
J: TRBJ2-7

CDR3: CATTQWAGDTYGYTF
DNA: TGTGCCACGACCCAATGGGCAGGGGATACCTATGGCTACACCTTC
D: .
V: TRBV15
size: .
J: TRBJ1-2

CDR3: CASSLEGGSITEAFF
DNA: TGTGCCAGCAGCTTAGAGGGAGGGAGTATCACTGAAGCTTTCTTT
D: .
V: TRBV7-2
size: .
J: TRBJ1-1